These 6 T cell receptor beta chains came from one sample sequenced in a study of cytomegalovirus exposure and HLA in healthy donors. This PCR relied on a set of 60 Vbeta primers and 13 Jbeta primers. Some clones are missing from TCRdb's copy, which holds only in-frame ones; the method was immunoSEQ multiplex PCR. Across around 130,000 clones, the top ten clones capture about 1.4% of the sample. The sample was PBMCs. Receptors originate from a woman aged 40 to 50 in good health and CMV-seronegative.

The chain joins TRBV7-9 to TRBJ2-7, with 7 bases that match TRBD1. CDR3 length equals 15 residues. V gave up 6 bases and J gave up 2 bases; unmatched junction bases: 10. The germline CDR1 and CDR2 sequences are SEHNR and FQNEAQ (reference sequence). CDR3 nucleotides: TGTGCCAGCAGTTTGTCAGGGACAGAGGCCTACGAGCAGTACTTC. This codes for CASSLSGTEAYEQYF. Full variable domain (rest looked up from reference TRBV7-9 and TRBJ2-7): DTGVSQNPRHKITKRGQNVTFRCDPISEHNRLYWYRQTLGQGPEFLTYFQNEAQLEKSRLLSDRFSAERPKGSFSTLEIQRTEQGDSAMYLCASSLSGTEAYEQYFGPGTRLTVT.

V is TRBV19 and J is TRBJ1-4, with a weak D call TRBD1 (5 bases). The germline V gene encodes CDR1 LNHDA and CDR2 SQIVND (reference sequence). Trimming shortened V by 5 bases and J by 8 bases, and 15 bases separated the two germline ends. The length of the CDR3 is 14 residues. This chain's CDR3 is CASSPGAGREKLFF. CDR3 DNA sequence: TGTGCCAGTAGTCCCGGCGCAGGGAGGGAAAAACTGTTTTTT. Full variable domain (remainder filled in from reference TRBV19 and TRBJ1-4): DGGITQSPKYLFRKEGQNVTLSCEQNLNHDAMYWYRQDPGQGLRLIYYSQIVNDFQKGDIAEGYSVSREKKESFPLTVTSAQKNPTAFYLCASSPGAGREKLFFGSGTQLSVL.

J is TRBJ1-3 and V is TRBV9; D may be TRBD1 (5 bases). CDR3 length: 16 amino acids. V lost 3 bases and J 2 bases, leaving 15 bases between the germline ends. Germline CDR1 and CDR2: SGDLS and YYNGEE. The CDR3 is CASSARGDGAGNTIYF. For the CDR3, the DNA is TGTGCCAGCAGCGCTCGGGGGGATGGAGCTGGAAACACCATATATTTT.

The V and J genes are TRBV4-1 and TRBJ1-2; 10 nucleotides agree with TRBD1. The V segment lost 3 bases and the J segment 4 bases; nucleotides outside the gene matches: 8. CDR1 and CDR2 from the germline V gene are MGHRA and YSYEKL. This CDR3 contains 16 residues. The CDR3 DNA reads TGCGCCAGCAGCCAGCTGACAGGGGGCAGAGGCTATGGCTACACCTTC. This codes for CASSQLTGGRGYGYTF.

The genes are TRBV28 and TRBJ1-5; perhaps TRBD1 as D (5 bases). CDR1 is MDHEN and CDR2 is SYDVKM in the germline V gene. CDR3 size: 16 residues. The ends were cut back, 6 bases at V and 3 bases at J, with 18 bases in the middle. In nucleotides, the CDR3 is TGTGCCAGCAGGATTGGCGGCGGGGGGGACAATCAGCCCCAGCATTTT. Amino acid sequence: CASRIGGGGDNQPQHF. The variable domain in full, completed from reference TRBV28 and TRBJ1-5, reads DVKVTQSSRYLVKRTGEKVFLECVQDMDHENMFWYRQDPGLGLRLIYFSYDVKMKEKGDIPEGYSVSREKKERFSLILESASTNQTSMYLCASRIGGGGDNQPQHFGDGTRLSIL.

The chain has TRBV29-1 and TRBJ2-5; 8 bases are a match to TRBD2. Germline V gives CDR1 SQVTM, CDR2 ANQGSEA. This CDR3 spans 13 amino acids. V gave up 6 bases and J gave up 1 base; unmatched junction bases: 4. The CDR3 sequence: CSVRTSIQETQYF. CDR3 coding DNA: TGCAGCGTCCGGACTAGCATCCAAGAGACCCAGTACTTC.